One and the same sample provided the 32 T cell receptor beta chains below, sequenced in a study of blood T cell repertoires in COVID-19. Data came from immunoSEQ multiplex PCR; TCRdb stores just in-frame clones and leaves some out. Of roughly 260,000 clones listed, about nine tenths are singletons. The specimen was PBMCs or T cells enriched from blood (not recorded which). All receptors come from a human donor in a cohort exposed to, infected with or recovered from COVID-19 (not recorded which). The donor label of this sample is uncertain.

A few counts support this clone. The V and J genes are TRBV7-3 and TRBJ2-3, with D possibly TRBD1 on 6 matching bases. Per germline, CDR1 SGHTA and CDR2 FQGTGA. This CDR3 has 15 amino acids. V lost 2 bases and J 0 bases, leaving 9 bases between the germline ends. CDR3 in amino acids: CASSLWGQSTDTQYF. CDR3 nucleotides: TGTGCCAGCAGCTTATGGGGGCAGAGCACAGATACGCAGTATTTT.

The rearrangement links TRBV4-2 to TRBJ1-3; 9 nucleotides line up with TRBD1. This CDR3 comprises 18 residues. V was clipped by 0 bases and J by 0 bases; unmatched bases: 6. Germline values: CDR1 LGHNA, CDR2 YNFKEQ. This CDR3 is CASSQETGGQSSGNTIYF. Written as DNA, the CDR3 is TGTGCCAGCAGCCAAGAAACAGGGGGCCAAAGCTCTGGAAACACCATATATTTT.

The V and J genes are TRBV24-1 and TRBJ2-3; the D gene is possibly TRBD2 (6 bases). The V and J ends lost 0 bases and 4 bases respectively, with 16 bases between them. The CDR3 consists of 17 residues. Germline V gene data show CDR1 as KGHDR and CDR2 as SFDVKD. The CDR3 DNA is TGTGCCACCAGTGATTTGCAAGGGTTGGAGGGATCAGATACGCAGTATTTT. As protein: CATSDLQGLEGSDTQYF.

The chain combines TRBV6-2 or TRBV6-3 with TRBJ1-6; a possible D gene is TRBD1 (6 bases). Trimming cost V 6 bases and J 12 bases, with 12 bases left between them. The CDR3 has 12 residues. CDR1 and CDR2 (germline): MNHEY, SVGEGT. Written as DNA, the CDR3 is TGTGCCAGCAGCCCAGGGGTCGGACCCCTCCACTTT. It is translated as CASSPGVGPLHF.

This chain joins TRBV28 and TRBJ2-3, with 8 nucleotides matching TRBD2. V lost 7 bases and J lost 4; bases outside the gene matches: 7. In germline, CDR1 is MDHEN, CDR2 SYDVKM. CDR3 length equals 14 residues. DNA of the CDR3: TGTGCCAGCACCGGGACTAGGGTTTCAGATACGCAGTATTTT. Translating gives CASTGTRVSDTQYF.

CDR3 bases: TGCAGCGTTGCGGGACAGGGCTTATCCTACGAGCAGTACTTC. Encoded protein: CSVAGQGLSYEQYF. The chain joins TRBV29-1 to TRBJ2-7, with TRBD1 identical over 9 bases. Trimming removed 4 bases from V and 1 base from J; junction bases left unmatched: 5. Germline CDR1 and CDR2: SQVTM and ANQGSEA. The CDR3 is 14 amino acids.

The chain employs TRBV6-1 and TRBJ1-1; 9 nucleotides line up with TRBD1. The germline V gene has CDR1 MNHNS and CDR2 SASEGT. The ends lost 3 bases at V and 7 bases at J; junction bases unmatched: 6. This CDR3 spans 14 amino acids. The CDR3 bases are TGTGCCAGCAGTGATCCAGGACAGGGGAGTGAAGCTTTCTTT. The encoded protein is CASSDPGQGSEAFF.

The chain joins TRBV7-3 to TRBJ2-7; 8 positions agree with TRBD1. The V gene end was trimmed by 6 bases and the J gene end by 2 bases; junction bases not matched to a gene: 9. Germline CDR1 reads SGHTA; CDR2 reads FQGTGA. CDR3 length equals 15 residues. The DNA of the CDR3 is TGTGCCAGCAGGTCCAGGGGGCGCAGGCCCTACGAGCAGTACTTC. It encodes CASRSRGRRPYEQYF.

J is TRBJ2-2 and V is TRBV27, with D tentatively TRBD2 (5 bases). The CDR3 is 14 amino acids. Trimming removed 8 bases from V and 7 bases from J, with 17 bases in between. Germline CDR1 reads MNHEY; CDR2 reads SMNVEV (reference sequence). The CDR3 DNA is TGTGCCAGCGCCTATGGAGGTTTAGTCGGGGAGCTGTTTTTT. This sequence encodes CASAYGGLVGELFF.

V is TRBV29-1 and J is TRBJ1-2, with D possibly matching TRBD1 (5 bases). The CDR3 is 13 residues long. Germline assignment: CDR1 SQVTM and CDR2 ANQGSEA. V was pared by 3 bases and J by 7 bases, with 15 bases between. CDR3 nucleotide sequence: TGCAGCGTTGATCGTAGGCAGGGCGGTGGCTACACCTTC. Encoded protein: CSVDRRQGGGYTF.

This chain joins TRBV6-5 and TRBJ2-3; tentatively, D is TRBD1 (6 bases). Germline V gene data show CDR1 as MNHEY and CDR2 as SVGAGI. The CDR3 totals 14 residues. Trimming took off 8 bases at V and 3 bases at J, with 15 bases between the two ends. The CDR3 loop reads CASSQGPGTDTQYF. CDR3 in DNA: TGTGCCAGCTCACAGGGCCCCGGAACAGATACGCAGTATTTT.

The gene calls are TRBV6-2 or TRBV6-3 and TRBJ1-2, with TRBD1 matching 7 bases. Germline CDR1 is MNHEY and CDR2 is SVGEGT. The J segment lost 4 bases and the V segment lost 5 bases, leaving 4 bases of the junction unmatched. The CDR3 is 13 residues long. CDR3 bases: TGTGCCAGCAGTCTCCGGGACAGCTATGGCTACACCTTC. Residues: CASSLRDSYGYTF.

The chain joins TRBV30 to TRBJ2-1; D perhaps matches TRBD1 (6 bases). V dropped 7 bases and J dropped 6 bases, with 10 bases sitting between them. CDR1 and CDR2 from the germline V gene are GTSNPN and SVGIG (reference sequence). The CDR3 consists of 11 residues. CDR3: CASSGVNEQFF. The CDR3, as DNA: TGTGCCTCCTCAGGGGTCAATGAGCAGTTCTTC.

The chain couples TRBV18 to TRBJ2-7; 7 bases map to TRBD2. CDR1 is KGHSH, CDR2 LQKENI, per germline. CDR3 size: 14 residues. The V and J ends lost 2 bases and 1 base, in that order; junction bases with no gene match: 2. CDR3 sequence (DNA): TGTGCCAGCTCACCAAAAGCGGGGTCCTACGAGCAGTACTTC. Translation: CASSPKAGSYEQYF.

This clone was found once. V is TRBV18 and J is TRBJ1-3; no clear D. V was trimmed by 3 bases and J by 2 bases, leaving 8 bases between them. The germline V gene has CDR1 KGHSH and CDR2 LQKENI. The CDR3 spans 14 residues. The CDR3 bases are TGTGCCAGCTCACCGGCCGGGGCTGGAAACACCATATATTTT. It encodes CASSPAGAGNTIYF.

The CDR3 region has the DNA TGTGCCAGCAGCTTTCTAGCGGGGGGACCCACAGATACGCAGTATTTT. It codes for CASSFLAGGPTDTQYF. The J gene is TRBJ2-3, the V gene TRBV7-9, with 11 bases fitting TRBD2. Germline loops: CDR1 SEHNR, CDR2 FQNEAQ (reference sequence). Trimming at V came to 3 bases and at J to 2 bases, leaving 4 bases not matched to a gene. This CDR3 is 16 amino acids long. Full variable domain (outside the CDR3, taken from reference TRBV7-9 and TRBJ2-3): DTGVSQNPRHKITKRGQNVTFRCDPISEHNRLYWYRQTLGQGPEFLTYFQNEAQLEKSRLLSDRFSAERPKGSFSTLEIQRTEQGDSAMYLCASSFLAGGPTDTQYFGPGTRLTVL.

Here the CDR3 DNA reads TGCGCCAGCAGCCCACCTCGGGGGGGCGCTAACTATGGCTACACCTTC. Amino acids: CASSPPRGGANYGYTF. This chain uses TRBV4-1 with TRBJ1-2, with D tentatively TRBD1 (6 bases). V was trimmed by 4 bases and J by 0 bases, leaving 15 bases between them. The CDR3 length is 16 residues. Germline loops: CDR1 MGHRA, CDR2 YSYEKL.

The chain carries TRBV20-1 and TRBJ2-1; 8 nucleotides align to TRBD1. V was pared by 3 bases and J by 7 bases, with 5 bases of the junction left unmatched. The CDR3 consists of 13 residues. Looked up from germline, CDR1 is DFQATT and CDR2 is SNEGSKA (reference sequence). The CDR3 protein is CSASGDRGNEQFF. As DNA, the CDR3 is TGCAGTGCTAGTGGCGACAGGGGAAATGAGCAGTTCTTC.

This clone was detected once. The V and J genes are TRBV27 and TRBJ1-1, with 8 bases fitting TRBD1. CDR1 and CDR2 from the germline V gene are MNHEY and SMNVEV (reference sequence). This CDR3 has 13 amino acids. Trimming removed 2 bases from V and 5 bases from J; junction bases left unmatched: 1. The CDR3 region has the DNA TGTGCCAGCAGTTTACAGGGGGCGACTGAAGCTTTCTTT. As protein: CASSLQGATEAFF.

DNA of the CDR3: TGTGCCAGTAGCCCGGACACAATCTACGAGCAGTACTTC. Translating gives CASSPDTIYEQYF. The chain is built from TRBV28 and TRBJ2-7; tentative D call: TRBD1 (5 bases). CDR3 size: 13 residues. CDR1 is MDHEN, CDR2 SYDVKM, per germline. Trimming took 9 bases from V and 3 from J, leaving 15 bases between them.

This clone came up a few times. The V gene is TRBV6-5, the J gene TRBJ1-6; D may be TRBD1 (5 bases). CDR3 length: 15 amino acids. Trimming pared 3 bases from V and 7 bases from J, leaving 13 bases between. From germline, CDR1 is MNHEY and CDR2 SVGAGI. The CDR3 sequence: CASSYSGLLNSPLHF. As DNA, the CDR3 is TGTGCCAGCAGTTATTCGGGACTTCTAAATTCACCCCTCCACTTT.

V is TRBV11-2 and J is TRBJ1-1; D remains unclear. Germline CDR1 SGHAT, CDR2 FQNNGV. The CDR3 is 12 amino acids. Trimming took off 5 bases at V and 7 bases at J, with 11 bases between the two ends. CDR3 nucleotides: TGTGCCAGCAGCCCAGACGGGGTTGAAGCTTTCTTT. This encodes CASSPDGVEAFF.

This clone was counted a single time. The chain employs TRBV27 and TRBJ1-5; tentatively, D is TRBD1 (5 bases). Germline values: CDR1 MNHEY, CDR2 SMNVEV (reference sequence). The V end lost 5 bases, the J end lost 5 bases, and 13 bases lay between the germline ends. This CDR3 has 14 amino acids. The CDR3 bases are TGTGCCAGCAGTGCGGCGGGGGGTCATCAGCCCCAGCATTTT. Its translation: CASSAAGGHQPQHF.

The rearrangement uses TRBV10-3 and TRBJ2-2; 9 nucleotides match TRBD1. The CDR3 length is 15 residues. With V trimmed by 2 bases and J by 5 bases, 3 bases remained unmatched. Germline loops: CDR1 ENHRY, CDR2 SYGVKD. DNA of the CDR3: TGTGCCATCAGTGAGGGGACAGGGTTTACCGGGGAGCTGTTTTTT. This encodes CAISEGTGFTGELFF.

This rearrangement joins TRBV19 to TRBJ1-5; no clear D gene. Germline loops: CDR1 LNHDA, CDR2 SQIVND (reference sequence). This CDR3 contains 15 residues. Deletions cut 6 bases from V and 2 bases from J, with 14 bases between. The CDR3 coding sequence is TGTGCCAGTAGGACCGCGGCCGGGGGCAATCAGCCCCAGCATTTT. This translates into CASRTAAGGNQPQHF.

V gene TRBV7-9 combines with J gene TRBJ2-1, with TRBD1 matching 8 bases. V shed 5 bases and J 5 bases; nucleotides not matched to a gene: 11. Germline V gives CDR1 SEHNR, CDR2 FQNEAQ (reference sequence). This CDR3 contains 16 residues. CDR3 DNA sequence: TGTGCCAGCAGCCCCGGGACAGGATTAGGGCACAATGAGCAGTTCTTC. Protein product: CASSPGTGLGHNEQFF.

The chain joins TRBV19 to TRBJ1-1, with D perhaps matching TRBD1 (5 bases). The V end was cut by 0 bases, the J end by 6 bases, with 14 bases between. Germline CDR1 is LNHDA and CDR2 is SQIVND (reference sequence). There are 15 residues in the CDR3. CDR3 loop: CASSIEGAIGAEAFF. CDR3 nucleotide sequence: TGTGCCAGTAGTATAGAAGGGGCGATTGGCGCTGAAGCTTTCTTT.

The V gene is TRBV29-1, the J gene TRBJ1-2; D unresolved. Trimming stripped 5 bases from V and 4 bases from J, with 8 bases between. There are 11 residues in the CDR3. Germline assignment: CDR1 SQVTM and CDR2 ANQGSEA. CDR3 sequence reads: CSVLAGYGYTF. The DNA for the CDR3 is TGCAGCGTTCTGGCAGGCTATGGCTACACCTTC.

This clone was picked up one time. V gene TRBV10-1 combines with J gene TRBJ2-3; maybe TRBD2 (5 bases). The CDR3 runs 14 residues. Between the trimmed V and J ends, which lost 4 bases and 1 base, there was a span of 9 bases. The germline V gene encodes CDR1 WNHNN and CDR2 SYGVQD (reference sequence). This chain's CDR3 is CASSASGGTDTQYF. In nucleotides, the CDR3 is TGCGCCAGCAGTGCGAGCGGTGGCACAGATACGCAGTATTTT.

The chain is built from TRBV24-1 and TRBJ2-5, with D perhaps matching TRBD2 (5 bases). CDR1 is KGHDR and CDR2 is SFDVKD in the germline V gene. Trimming cost V 4 bases and J 4 bases, with 12 bases left between them. The CDR3 contains 14 residues. The CDR3 spells CATSDPGLGETQYF. In nucleotides, the CDR3 is TGTGCCACCAGTGACCCGGGATTAGGAGAGACCCAGTACTTC.

The CDR3 DNA follows: TGTGCCAGCAGCCACGAACTCAGGGATGGCTACACCTTC. Its translation is CASSHELRDGYTF. V and J are TRBV3-1 (or the pseudogene TRBV3-2) and TRBJ1-2, with D possibly matching TRBD1 (5 bases). The CDR3 has 13 amino acids. The germline CDR1 and CDR2 sequences are LGHDT and YNNKEL (reference sequence). V lost 3 bases and J 6 bases, leaving 11 bases between the germline ends.

V usage is TRBV4-3 and J usage is TRBJ1-1; possibly TRBD1 for D (5 bases). This CDR3 is 16 amino acids long. Germline V gives CDR1 LGHNA, CDR2 YSLEER. Trimming removed 1 base from V and 1 base from J, with 13 bases in between. CDR3: CASSQGGGGRNTEAFF. DNA for the CDR3: TGCGCCAGCAGCCAAGGTGGGGGGGGTAGGAACACTGAAGCTTTCTTT.